A single sample gave rise to the 2 T cell receptor beta chains below, sequenced in a study of blood T cell repertoires in COVID-19. Data came from immunoSEQ multiplex PCR; TCRdb stores just in-frame clones and leaves some out. The table records over 150,000 clones, around 81% of them present only once. Sequences were obtained from peripheral blood. Source of these receptors: a man between 65 and 80 years old with active or convalescent COVID-19.

The CDR3 DNA sequence: TGCGCCAGCAGCTCGGCAGGGGGCGCTGGGGCCAACGTCCTGACTTTC. Its translation: CASSSAGGAGANVLTF. The V call is TRBV5-1, the J call TRBJ2-6; 8 bases map to TRBD1. Germline lookup yields CDR1 SGHRS and CDR2 YFSETQ. With 3 bases clipped from V and 2 bases from J, the junction kept 4 bases outside the gene matches. The CDR3 consists of 16 residues.

The V call is TRBV28, the J call TRBJ2-1; 8 nucleotides agree with TRBD1. J lost 1 base, V lost 10 bases, and 6 bases had no gene match. The length of the CDR3 is 14 residues. The germline gives CDR1 MDHEN, CDR2 SYDVKM. The CDR3 sequence is CATTRGPSYNEQFF. The CDR3 DNA reads as TGTGCCACAACCAGGGGGCCTTCCTACAATGAGCAGTTCTTC.